This T cell receptor (beta chain) came from a study of T-cell reconstitution after alpha-beta-depleted transplantation in children. This CDR3 has 15 residues. CDR1 is LGHNA and CDR2 is YSLEER in the germline V gene. V shed 0 bases, J shed 9 bases, and the junction held 4 bases outside the gene matches. Molecular barcoding with unique molecular identifiers was used for the TCRbeta library. In TCRdb, the PCR reads were re-called with MiXCR into one record per CDR3 protein. The repertoire holds about 220,000 distinct CDR3 sequences, with roughly 15% as singletons. The sequenced sample was PBMCs, mostly from graft donor cells, obtained 360 days after TCRalphabeta/CD19-depleted stem cell transplant. The rearrangement joins TRBV4-3 to TRBJ1-6, with 8 nucleotides matching TRBD1. The TCR comes from a male patient under 10 years old who had a stem cell transplant for acute lymphoblastic leukemia, so the T cells may come from the graft donor. CDR3 sequence: CASSQDGTGTSPLHF. The CDR3 DNA reads as TGCGCCAGCAGCCAAGATGGGACAGGCACTTCACCCCTCCACTTT.